This T cell receptor beta chain came from a study of molecular identifiers for immune sequencing clone quantification. Researchers sorted naive CD8 T cells as cells that were CD8+CD4-CCR7+CD45RA+. This clonotype showed up just a few times. Preparation of the bulk TCR libraries relied on previously described methods and listed TCR primers. TCRdb fed the PCR reads into MiXCR, producing one record per CDR3 protein. The profile shows approximately 630,000 distinct CDR3 sequences, about 25% of them singletons. Germline V gene data show CDR1 as LNHDA and CDR2 as SQIVND (reference sequence). The CDR3 runs 15 residues. Trimming took 3 bases from V and 3 from J, leaving 15 bases between them.

The rearrangement links TRBV19 to TRBJ2-7; the D gene is possibly TRBD2 (6 bases). The origin of this receptor is a human donor in good health. Some libraries in this study had Jurkat cell RNA spiked in. Sequenced: naive CD8+ T cells from blood, with Jurkat cell RNA spiked in. Subset meaning: FACS-sorted CD8+CD4-CCR7+CD45RA+ naive T cells. The CDR3, as DNA: TGTGCCAGTAGTATCGGCCCCAACGGGGGCTACGAGCAGTACTTC. Its translation: CASSIGPNGGYEQYF.